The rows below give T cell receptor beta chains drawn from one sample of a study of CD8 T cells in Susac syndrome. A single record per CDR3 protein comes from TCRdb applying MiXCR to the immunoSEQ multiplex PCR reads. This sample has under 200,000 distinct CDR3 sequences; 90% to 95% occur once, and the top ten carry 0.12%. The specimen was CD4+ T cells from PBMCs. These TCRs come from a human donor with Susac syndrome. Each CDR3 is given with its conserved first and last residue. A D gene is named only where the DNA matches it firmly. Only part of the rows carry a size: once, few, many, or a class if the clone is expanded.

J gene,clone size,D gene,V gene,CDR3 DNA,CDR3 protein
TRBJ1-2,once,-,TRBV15,TGTGCCACCAGCAGTCGCTATGGCTACACCTTC,CATSSRYGYTF
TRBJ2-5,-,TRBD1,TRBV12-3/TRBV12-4,TGTGCCAGCAGTTTGGAATCGACAGGGAAAGAGACCCAGTACTTC,CASSLESTGKETQYF
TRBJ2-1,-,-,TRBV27,TGTGCCAGCAGTTCAAGGGATGAGCAGTTCTTC,CASSSRDEQFF
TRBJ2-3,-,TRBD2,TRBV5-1,TGCGCCAGCAGCTTAGCGGGGAAGAGCACAGATACGCAGTATTTT,CASSLAGKSTDTQYF
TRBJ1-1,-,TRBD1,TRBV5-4,TGTGCCACCCACCGAGGGGGCGAGAACACTGAAGCTTTCTTT,CATHRGGENTEAFF
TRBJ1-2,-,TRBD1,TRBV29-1,TGCAGCGTCGGTGTGGGGGGACAGGGTTATGGCTACACCTTC,CSVGVGGQGYGYTF
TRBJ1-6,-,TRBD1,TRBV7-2,TGTGCCAGCAGCTTAACAGGGGGGGGCTCACCCCTCCACTTT,CASSLTGGGSPLHF
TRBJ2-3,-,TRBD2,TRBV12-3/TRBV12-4,TGTGCCAGCAGTTTTGCACTAGCGGGCACAGATACGCAGTATTTT,CASSFALAGTDTQYF
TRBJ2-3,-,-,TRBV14,TGTGCCAGCAGCCAAGATCGCGGGGGCCGTTCCACAGATACGCAGTATTTT,CASSQDRGGRSTDTQYF
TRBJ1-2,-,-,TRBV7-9,TGTGACAGCAGCCTTGGACTGCTCAATAAGGGCTACACCTTC,CDSSLGLLNKGYTF
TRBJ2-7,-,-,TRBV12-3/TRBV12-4,TGTGCCAGCAGTTTATCGAGCTCCTACGAGCAGTACTTC,CASSLSSSYEQYF
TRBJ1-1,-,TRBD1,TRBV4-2,TGTGCCAGCAGCCAAAATGACAGGGGAATGAACACTGAAGCTTTCTTT,CASSQNDRGMNTEAFF
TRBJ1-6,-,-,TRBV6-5,TGTGCCAGCAGTTACTCTGGGGGCGGCCTTGGGAATTCACCCCTCCACTTT,CASSYSGGGLGNSPLHF
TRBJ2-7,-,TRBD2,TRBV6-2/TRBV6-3,TGTGCCAGCTACGGACTAGCGGCCTCCTACGAGCAGTACTTC,CASYGLAASYEQYF
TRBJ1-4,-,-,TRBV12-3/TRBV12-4,TGTGCCACCAAATCCATAGAAGGTGAAAAACTGTTTTTT,CATKSIEGEKLFF
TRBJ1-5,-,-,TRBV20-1,TGCAGTGCTAGAGGAGTGTTGAGCAATCAGCCCCAGCATTTT,CSARGVLSNQPQHF
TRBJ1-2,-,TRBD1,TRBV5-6,TGTGCCAGCAGCGAAGACAGGGACATCTATGGCTACACCTTC,CASSEDRDIYGYTF
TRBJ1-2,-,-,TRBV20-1,TGCAGTGCGGATACCGGGAGCCCCGCCTATGGCTACACCTTC,CSADTGSPAYGYTF
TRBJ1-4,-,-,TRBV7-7,TGTGCCAGCAGCTTAAATGGGGGTAGTGAAAAACTGTTTTTT,CASSLNGGSEKLFF
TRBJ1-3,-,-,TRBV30,TGTGCCTGGAGCGACTCAAACACCATATATTTT,CAWSDSNTIYF
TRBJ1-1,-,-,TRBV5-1,TGCGCCAGCAGCTTGGAGGGGTTTCCGAACACTGAAGCTTTCTTT,CASSLEGFPNTEAFF
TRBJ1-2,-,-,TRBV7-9,TGTGCCAGCAGCTTACAGGGCCCTCATGGCTACACCTTC,CASSLQGPHGYTF
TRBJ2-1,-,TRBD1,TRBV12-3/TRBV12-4,TGTGCCAGCAGAGCCGGGACAGGGGCCTACAATGAGCAGTTCTTC,CASRAGTGAYNEQFF